These 11 T cell receptor beta chains came from one sample sequenced in a study of beta chain features in type 1 diabetes. The sequenced template was cDNA made from the entire isolated RNA. Libraries were prepared by immunoSEQ multiplex PCR; TCRdb keeps only in-frame clonotypes and omits some of them. The table lists about 290,000 clones, approximately 8.1% of them singletons. Sequencing was done on a sample of central memory CD4+ T cells from blood. The receptors stem from a woman between 18 and 30 years old in good health.

This clone was counted between two and nine times. This chain connects TRBV6-6 to TRBJ2-5; the match to TRBD2 covers 11 bases. CDR1 is MNHNY and CDR2 is SVGAGI in the germline V gene (reference sequence). Unmatched junction bases numbered 3, after V lost 6 bases and J lost 0 bases. CDR3 length: 15 amino acids. The CDR3 region has the DNA TGTGCCAGCAGCCGACTAGCGGGGAACCAAGAGACCCAGTACTTC. Protein product: CASSRLAGNQETQYF.

This clone turned up a few times. The rearrangement uses TRBV5-4 and TRBJ1-1, with TRBD1 identical over 7 bases. Per the germline V gene, CDR1 is SGHNT and CDR2 is YYREEE (reference sequence). The CDR3 runs to 15 residues. V was pared by 3 bases and J by 0 bases, with 5 bases of the junction left unmatched. The CDR3 spells CASSSGQTVNTEAFF. The CDR3 DNA sequence: TGTGCCAGCAGCTCGGGACAGACAGTGAACACTGAAGCTTTCTTT. The variable domain in full, completed from reference TRBV5-4 and TRBJ1-1, reads ETGVTQSPTHLIKTRGQQVTLRCSSQSGHNTVSWYQQALGQGPQFIFQYYREEENGRGNFPPRFSGLQFPNYSSELNVNALELDDSALYLCASSSGQTVNTEAFFGQGTRLTVV.

The chain joins TRBV18 to TRBJ1-5; TRBD1 matches at 8 bases. The germline gives CDR1 KGHSH, CDR2 LQKENI. The CDR3 sequence is 14 residues long. The trim removed 6 bases at V and 6 bases at J, leaving 7 bases unmatched. CDR3 DNA sequence: TGTGCCAGCTCCCGGACAGGGTTCGGTCAGCCCCAGCATTTT. Translated: CASSRTGFGQPQHF.

This chain joins TRBV5-1 and TRBJ1-5; TRBD1 is a possible D gene (5 bases). Germline V gene lookup returns CDR1 SGHRS and CDR2 YFSETQ. V gave up 2 bases and J gave up 5 bases, with 11 bases separating them. This CDR3 is 14 amino acids long. The CDR3 region is CASSFSGTDQPQHF. The DNA for the CDR3 is TGCGCCAGCAGCTTTTCAGGGACTGATCAGCCCCAGCATTTT.

The sample holds a few counts of this clone. V usage is TRBV7-2 and J usage is TRBJ2-1; no reliable D call. The CDR3 has 13 amino acids. The germline V gene has CDR1 SGHTA and CDR2 FQGNSA. Trimming took 4 bases from V and 8 from J, leaving 12 bases between them. CDR3 amino acids: CASSSGPNYEQFF. The CDR3 DNA follows: TGTGCCAGCAGCTCCGGACCCAACTATGAGCAGTTCTTC.

The chain carries TRBV11-2 and TRBJ2-1, with a weak D call TRBD2 (5 bases). The CDR3 has 17 amino acids. V lost 4 bases, J lost 0 bases, and 16 bases lay in between. Per germline, CDR1 SGHAT and CDR2 FQNNGV. The CDR3 DNA sequence: TGTGCCAGCAGCTGGGCCCTAGAGGGCAGCTCCTACAATGAGCAGTTCTTC. Translating it yields CASSWALEGSSYNEQFF.

This chain connects TRBV18 to TRBJ1-1; 7 bases fit TRBD1. The V gene end was trimmed by 5 bases and the J gene end by 4 bases; junction bases not matched to a gene: 1. Per germline, CDR1 KGHSH and CDR2 LQKENI. CDR3 size: 12 residues. DNA for the CDR3: TGTGCCAGCTCAGGGACAGCCACTGAAGCTTTCTTT. Amino acid sequence: CASSGTATEAFF. The whole variable domain, remainder taken from reference TRBV18 and TRBJ1-1, is NAGVMQNPRHLVRRRGQEARLRCSPMKGHSHVYWYRQLPEEGLKFMVYLQKENIIDESGMPKERFSAEFPKEGPSILRIQQVVRGDSAAYFCASSGTATEAFFGQGTRLTVV.

The chain has TRBV18 and TRBJ1-2; possibly TRBD1 for D (5 bases). Germline CDR1 is KGHSH and CDR2 is LQKENI. This CDR3 comprises 14 residues. Trimming removed 3 bases from V and 5 bases from J, with 13 bases in between. The CDR3 nucleotides read TGTGCCAGCTCACCCGAGGGGCGAGGTTATGGCTACACCTTC. It translates to CASSPEGRGYGYTF.

This clone occurred a few times. The gene calls are TRBV11-3 and TRBJ2-5, with D unclear. This CDR3 comprises 12 residues. Germline V gene data show CDR1 as SGHNT and CDR2 as YENEEA. The V gene lost 5 bases and the J gene lost 5 bases, with 9 bases spanning the gap. In DNA form, the CDR3 reads TGTGCCAGCAGCCCCGGTCCGGAGACCCAGTACTTC. Translation gives CASSPGPETQYF.

This clone was detected only a few times. This chain uses TRBV28 with TRBJ2-5; 7 bases agree with TRBD2. The trim removed 6 bases at V and 5 bases at J, leaving 12 bases unmatched. Germline V gene sequence: CDR1 MDHEN, CDR2 SYDVKM. The CDR3 is 15 amino acids. As DNA, the CDR3 is TGTGCCAGCAGCTCGTTACGGGGGGTGAGGGAGACCCAGTACTTC. Amino acid sequence: CASSSLRGVRETQYF.

V is TRBV7-3 and J is TRBJ2-1, with D possibly being TRBD2 (6 bases). V lost 5 bases and J 10 bases, leaving 21 bases between the germline ends. The CDR3 has 15 amino acids. Germline V lookup: CDR1 SGHTA, CDR2 FQGTGA. The CDR3 coding sequence is TGTGCCAGCAGCCCAGGCGGGACCAACCGCATAGAGCAGTTCTTC. Its translation is CASSPGGTNRIEQFF.